The following is a T cell receptor beta chain sequence with its context. Its antigen is unknown. This sample stems from a study of OX40 agonist ivuxolimab in advanced cancers. Study-level findings and limits: Mean expanded clone counts were higher in CD8+ than CD4+ T cells.

Data came from immunoSEQ multiplex PCR; TCRdb stores just in-frame clones and leaves some out. The sample has some 70,000 clones, 80% to 95% seen once. The sequence was collected from an adult with an advanced solid tumor such as melanoma, head and neck, liver or kidney cancer. The material sequenced was CD4+ or CD8+ T cells sorted from blood, taken in a trial of the OX40 agonist ivuxolimab.

The CDR3 spells CASNALGGVYGYTF. CDR3 DNA sequence: TGTGCCAGCAACGCCCTAGGGGGGGTTTATGGCTACACCTTC. The gene calls are TRBV6-6 and TRBJ1-2; perhaps TRBD1 as D (6 bases). The CDR3 spans 14 residues. The germline V and J ends were trimmed by 7 bases and 5 bases, with 17 bases remaining between them. The V gene's germline CDR1 is MNHNY and CDR2 SVGAGI (reference sequence).